Listed here are 14 T cell receptor beta chains from one sample, sequenced in a study of shared clonotypes between healthy human individuals (TCRdb year 2020). Receptors were amplified or captured by the immunoSEQ multiplex PCR assay. Drawn from immuneACCESS, this table holds only the in-frame rearrangements with V and J called that TCRdb kept. Clones are partly lost; checked studies trace under half to an unresolved V gene and leave the rest unexplained. The sample table contains 300,000 to 400,000 clones; only one count was recorded for about 70% of them. The ten top clones hold more than 9% of the sample. The specimen sequenced was memory CD4+ T cells sorted from blood. The meaning of the sample's cell subset or site label: CD45RA-negative fraction. These receptors all come from a young man in good health.

V gene TRBV5-1 combines with J gene TRBJ2-7, with 8 bases lining up with TRBD1. V dropped 3 bases and J dropped 3; count of bases not matched to a gene: 11. The germline V gene has CDR1 SGHRS and CDR2 YFSETQ. The CDR3 is 16 amino acids. Written as DNA, the CDR3 is TGCGCCAGCAGCTCGGACCCCCAGGGGGCCTTCTACGAGCAGTACTTC. Encoded protein: CASSSDPQGAFYEQYF. Full variable domain (remainder filled in from reference TRBV5-1 and TRBJ2-7): KAGVTQTPRYLIKTRGQQVTLSCSPISGHRSVSWYQQTPGQGLQFLFEYFSETQRNKGNFPGRFSGRQFSNSRSEMNVSTLELGDSALYLCASSSDPQGAFYEQYFGPGTRLTVT.

The V call is TRBV28, the J call TRBJ2-5; 11 bases are a match to TRBD1. The CDR3 spans 15 residues. Germline lookup yields CDR1 MDHEN and CDR2 SYDVKM. The trim removed 7 bases at V and 3 bases at J, leaving 7 bases unmatched. Here the CDR3 reads CASTELGQGEETQYF. The CDR3 coding sequence is TGTGCCAGCACCGAGCTGGGACAGGGGGAAGAGACCCAGTACTTC.

The CDR3 DNA reads as TGCGCCAGCAGTGAGTCAGGGCGTTCCTACAATGAGCAGTTCTTC. This encodes CASSESGRSYNEQFF. The chain couples TRBV10-1 to TRBJ2-1; the D is unclear. Germline V CDR1 and CDR2: WNHNN, SYGVQD (reference sequence). V was cut by 0 bases and J by 1 base, with 7 bases left in between. This CDR3 spans 15 amino acids.

The chain has TRBV7-9 and TRBJ1-2; TRBD1 agrees at 12 bases. CDR1 and CDR2 from the germline V gene are SEHNR and FQNEAQ (reference sequence). The V segment lost 2 bases and the J segment 6 bases; nucleotides outside the gene matches: 10. The CDR3 totals 17 residues. CDR3 sequence reads: CASSLTHPGQGADGYTF. CDR3 in DNA: TGTGCCAGCAGCTTAACTCACCCGGGACAGGGGGCCGATGGCTACACCTTC.

V is TRBV11-2 and J is TRBJ2-7, with D possibly matching TRBD2 (5 bases). This CDR3 contains 16 residues. CDR1 is SGHAT, CDR2 FQNNGV, per germline. The V and J ends lost 5 bases and 3 bases respectively, with 20 bases between them. CDR3 sequence: CASSPILAVGLYEQYF. CDR3 in DNA: TGTGCCAGCAGCCCCATCCTGGCGGTTGGACTCTACGAGCAGTACTTC.

The chain is built from TRBV28 and TRBJ1-2, with TRBD1 as a possible D gene (5 bases). The V gene lost 7 bases and the J gene lost 4 bases, with 16 bases spanning the gap. Germline assignment: CDR1 MDHEN and CDR2 SYDVKM. This CDR3 comprises 14 residues. The CDR3: CASNVRGKGYGYTF. The CDR3 coding sequence is TGTGCCAGCAACGTGCGGGGGAAAGGCTATGGCTACACCTTC.

The chain is built from TRBV11-2 and TRBJ1-1; D not resolved. Trimming stripped 2 bases from V and 0 bases from J, with 10 bases between. Per the germline V gene, CDR1 is SGHAT and CDR2 is FQNNGV. This CDR3 comprises 15 residues. CDR3 nucleotide sequence: TGTGCCAGCAGCTTAAGTCAGGACGTGAACACTGAAGCTTTCTTT. Its protein product is CASSLSQDVNTEAFF.

The genes are TRBV18 and TRBJ2-3, with D unclear. V was trimmed by 2 bases and J by 2 bases, leaving 5 bases between them. The germline gives CDR1 KGHSH, CDR2 LQKENI. The CDR3 loop spans 13 amino acids. CDR3 loop: CASSPVTTDTQYF. For the CDR3, the DNA is TGTGCCAGCTCACCAGTAACCACAGATACGCAGTATTTT.

This chain connects TRBV2 to TRBJ2-3; 13 bases map to TRBD2. This CDR3 is 15 amino acids long. The junction had 3 bases not matched to a gene; V was cut back by 4 bases and J by 5 bases. Germline CDR1 is SNHLY and CDR2 is FYNNEI. This CDR3 reads CASSALAGGEDTQYF. In DNA, the CDR3 is TGTGCCAGCAGTGCACTAGCGGGAGGGGAAGATACGCAGTATTTT.

This rearrangement joins TRBV5-5 to TRBJ1-4, with D tentatively TRBD1 (6 bases). This CDR3 region has 14 residues. V lost 4 bases and J 5 bases, leaving 12 bases between the germline ends. Germline V gene lookup returns CDR1 SGHKS and CDR2 YYEKEE (reference sequence). As DNA, the CDR3 is TGTGCCAGCAGCCCTGACAGGAGGAATGAAAAACTGTTTTTT. This sequence encodes CASSPDRRNEKLFF.

The J gene is TRBJ1-5, the V gene TRBV28, with 7 bases fitting TRBD1. The CDR3 extends over 16 amino acids. CDR1 MDHEN and CDR2 SYDVKM come from the germline V gene. V lost 4 bases to trimming and J lost 3 bases; unmatched junction nucleotides: 9. The CDR3 sequence is CASSSTGTALNQPQHF. The CDR3 coding sequence is TGTGCCAGCAGTTCAACCGGGACAGCCCTCAATCAGCCCCAGCATTTT.

This clone was detected once. J is TRBJ1-5 and V is TRBV11-2; D is uncertain. V was clipped by 1 base and J by 4 bases, with 11 bases between them. CDR1 is SGHAT and CDR2 is FQNNGV in the germline V gene. This CDR3 is 15 amino acids long. The CDR3: CASSLVGGFNQPQHF. In DNA, the CDR3 is TGTGCCAGCAGCTTAGTAGGAGGGTTTAATCAGCCCCAGCATTTT.

The J gene is TRBJ2-1, the V gene TRBV7-8; TRBD2 agrees at 11 bases. Germline values: CDR1 SGHVS, CDR2 FQNEAQ. V trimming: 5 bases; J trimming: 0 bases; junction bases outside the gene matches: 3. The CDR3 loop spans 16 amino acids. The CDR3 nucleotides read TGTGCCAGCAGCGGACTAGCGGGTACCTCCTACAATGAGCAGTTCTTC. Translating it yields CASSGLAGTSYNEQFF.

CDR3 DNA sequence: TGTGCCACCACCTTAGCGGGAGCTACCTACGAGCAGTACTTC. Translation: CATTLAGATYEQYF. J is TRBJ2-7 and V is TRBV6-1; TRBD2 matches at 9 bases. The CDR3 has 14 residues. CDR1 is MNHNS, CDR2 SASEGT, per germline. Trimming removed 10 bases from V and 2 bases from J; junction bases left unmatched: 9.